Listed here are 19 T cell receptor beta chains from one sample, sequenced in a study of response to subunit inactivated influenza vaccine. TCRdb independently ran MiXCR on the RT-PCR reads; one entry per CDR3 protein. The table shows 500,000 or so distinct CDR3 sequences, with roughly 9.7% occurring only once. The input for sequencing was PBMCs from blood, taken 45 days after vaccination. The receptors were gathered from a man in his fifties who received an inactivated influenza vaccine.

This clonotype showed up just a few times. V gene TRBV5-6 combines with J gene TRBJ2-7; 7 nucleotides agree with TRBD2. J gave up 2 bases and V 4 bases, and 6 bases lay outside the gene matches. Germline CDR1 reads SGHDT; CDR2 reads YYEEEE. CDR3 length equals 14 residues. The CDR3 region has the DNA TGTGCCAGCAGCCTACTAGCGAGAACCTACGAGCAGTACTTC. Protein product: CASSLLARTYEQYF.

This clonotype was found many times. V usage is TRBV20-1 and J usage is TRBJ2-1, with D possibly being TRBD1 or TRBD2 (5 bases each). Germline CDR1 and CDR2: DFQATT and SNEGSKA (reference sequence). Trimming removed 5 bases at V and 6 bases at J, with 17 bases between. The CDR3 contains 14 residues. The CDR3 sequence: CSAQRGNLGNEQFF. The CDR3 DNA sequence: TGCAGTGCTCAACGGGGCAATTTGGGCAATGAGCAGTTCTTC.

This clonotype was detected many times. The chain employs TRBV7-6 and TRBJ2-1; a possible D gene is TRBD2 (5 bases). The ends were cut back, 2 bases at V and 0 bases at J, with 11 bases in the middle. In germline, CDR1 is SGHVS, CDR2 FNYEAQ. This CDR3 has 16 residues. Here the CDR3 DNA reads TGTGCCAGCAGCTTACTAGCTCGAAGCTCCTACAATGAGCAGTTCTTC. Translating gives CASSLLARSSYNEQFF.

This clonotype has at least ten counts. This sequence joins TRBV6-1 and TRBJ1-5; 7 bases agree with TRBD1. V lost 7 bases and J lost 0; bases outside the gene matches: 6. The germline V gene encodes CDR1 MNHNS and CDR2 SASEGT. CDR3 length: 15 amino acids. The DNA of the CDR3 is TGTGCCAGCACGCGACAGGGCAATAGCAATCAGCCCCAGCATTTT. It is translated as CASTRQGNSNQPQHF.

V is TRBV29-1 and J is TRBJ2-2; D is uncertain. The CDR3 covers 13 residues. Germline CDR1 and CDR2: SQVTM and ANQGSEA. Trimming took 5 bases from V and 0 from J, leaving 7 bases between them. The CDR3 bases are TGCAGCGTTTACGGGCCGAACACCGGGGAGCTGTTTTTT. The encoded protein is CSVYGPNTGELFF.

Only a few counts were recorded for this clonotype. The chain links TRBV27 to TRBJ2-1, with 14 bases aligning to TRBD2. Germline V CDR1 and CDR2: MNHEY, SMNVEV (reference sequence). Trimming at V came to 2 bases and at J to 9 bases, leaving 3 bases not matched to a gene. The CDR3 spans 15 residues. In nucleotides, the CDR3 is TGTGCCAGCAGTTTAGCCGGGACTAGCGGGGGTGAGCAGTTCTTC. This sequence encodes CASSLAGTSGGEQFF.

This clonotype was observed a few times. The V gene is TRBV2, the J gene TRBJ1-1; 7 bases map to TRBD1. Trimming at V came to 3 bases and at J to 1 base, leaving 8 bases not matched to a gene. The V gene's germline CDR1 is SNHLY and CDR2 FYNNEI. CDR3 size: 16 residues. CDR3 protein: CASSDNSDRRNTEAFF. The CDR3 DNA sequence: TGTGCCAGCAGTGACAACTCGGACAGGCGGAACACTGAAGCTTTCTTT.

Ten or more counts support this clonotype. This chain links TRBV10-3 with TRBJ2-1; maybe TRBD2 (6 bases). V was shortened by 0 bases and J by 7 bases, with 10 bases between the two germline ends. Per the germline V gene, CDR1 is ENHRY and CDR2 is SYGVKD. The CDR3 covers 14 residues. CDR3 in amino acids: CAISESRGGNEQFF. CDR3 in DNA: TGTGCCATCAGTGAGTCGCGGGGCGGAAATGAGCAGTTCTTC.

The gene calls are TRBV12-3 or TRBV12-4 and TRBJ2-5, with a weak D call TRBD2 (6 bases). Trimming took 0 bases from V and 7 from J, leaving 21 bases between them. CDR3 length: 17 amino acids. In nucleotides, the CDR3 is TGTGCCAGCAGTTTAGCGGCGGGGATGGCTCCCGCGGGGACCCAGTACTTC. This gives the protein CASSLAAGMAPAGTQYF.

V gene TRBV12-3 or TRBV12-4 combines with J gene TRBJ2-7; TRBD1 agrees at 8 bases. V dropped 8 bases and J dropped 1; count of bases not matched to a gene: 7. The CDR3 is 14 residues long. The CDR3 nucleotides are TGTGCCAGCGCGGGGACAGGACTGTCCTACGAGCAGTACTTC. It yields the protein CASAGTGLSYEQYF.

The rearrangement uses TRBV7-2 and TRBJ2-7; D gene unclear. The CDR3 consists of 14 residues. The germline V and J ends were trimmed by 4 bases and 2 bases, with 12 bases remaining between them. In germline, CDR1 is SGHTA, CDR2 FQGNSA. CDR3 protein: CASSSTERTYEQYF. The DNA of the CDR3 is TGTGCCAGCAGCTCCACCGAGCGCACCTACGAGCAGTACTTC. Full variable domain (rest looked up from reference TRBV7-2 and TRBJ2-7): GAGVSQSPSNKVTEKGKDVELRCDPISGHTALYWYRQSLGQGLEFLIYFQGNSAPDKSGLPSDRFSAERTGGSVSTLTIQRTQQEDSAVYLCASSSTERTYEQYFGPGTRLTVT.

The chain is built from TRBV10-3 and TRBJ2-6; D tentatively fits TRBD1 or TRBD2 (6 bases each). Germline loops: CDR1 ENHRY, CDR2 SYGVKD. The V and J ends lost 4 bases and 0 bases respectively, with 13 bases between them. This CDR3 comprises 17 residues. The CDR3 here is CAISGGGPYSGANVLTF. The CDR3 nucleotides read TGTGCCATCAGTGGTGGGGGGCCATACTCTGGGGCCAACGTCCTGACTTTC.

This clonotype was recorded a few times. The chain joins TRBV7-2 to TRBJ2-5; D gene unclear. The CDR3 is 16 residues long. V lost 5 bases, J lost 5 bases, and 21 bases lay in between. Germline V CDR1 and CDR2: SGHTA, FQGNSA. CDR3 sequence: CASSPLSASGPETQYF. CDR3 sequence (DNA): TGTGCCAGCAGCCCCCTCAGTGCCTCGGGCCCGGAGACCCAGTACTTC.

The rearrangement joins TRBV25-1 to TRBJ2-7; maybe TRBD2 (5 bases). Germline V gene lookup returns CDR1 MGHDK and CDR2 SYGVNS. This CDR3 contains 12 residues. V was clipped by 10 bases and J by 2 bases, with 12 bases between them. This CDR3 reads CATSGGPYEQYF. CDR3 nucleotides: TGTGCCACCTCCGGAGGCCCCTACGAGCAGTACTTC.

In its sample, this clonotype was seen a few times. This rearrangement joins TRBV7-2 to TRBJ2-5; D possibly uses TRBD1 or TRBD2 (5 bases each). The V gene's germline CDR1 is SGHTA and CDR2 FQGNSA. The CDR3 extends over 12 amino acids. V was clipped by 1 base and J by 10 bases, with 10 bases between them. CDR3 nucleotides: TGTGCCAGCAGCTTAGGGGGACGAGACCAGTACTTC. Encoded protein: CASSLGGRDQYF.

With regard to this clonotype: A clone one base away is much larger, so this may be a read error. V usage is TRBV24-1 and J usage is TRBJ2-3, with 7 positions matching TRBD2. CDR1 is KGHDR and CDR2 is SFDVKD in the germline V gene. With V trimmed by 9 bases and J by 2 bases, 10 bases remained unmatched. This CDR3 is built from 15 residues. CDR3 sequence: CATRAGGGHTDTQYF. CDR3 nucleotides: TGTGCCACCCGAGCCGGCGGGGGTCACACAGATACGCAGTATTTT.

V gene TRBV28 combines with J gene TRBJ1-2; TRBD1 aligns across 7 bases. The CDR3 contains 16 residues. V dropped 6 bases and J dropped 5; count of bases not matched to a gene: 15. Germline V gene data show CDR1 as MDHEN and CDR2 as SYDVKM. For the CDR3, the DNA is TGTGCCAGCAGACCTAAAATCGGGACAGCTATATATGGCTACACCTTC. Its protein is CASRPKIGTAIYGYTF.

In this sample, this clonotype turned up many times. The V gene is TRBV3-1, the J gene TRBJ1-1; a weak D match, TRBD1 (6 bases). The CDR3 consists of 14 residues. Looked up from germline, CDR1 is LGHDT and CDR2 is YNNKEL (reference sequence). Trimming stripped 3 bases from V and 1 base from J, with 9 bases between. The CDR3 sequence is CASSHLQGNTEAFF. The CDR3 DNA is TGTGCCAGCAGCCATCTACAGGGGAACACTGAAGCTTTCTTT.

The V gene is TRBV7-8, the J gene TRBJ2-5; possibly TRBD2 for D (7 bases). Germline CDR1 is SGHVS and CDR2 is FQNEAQ. The CDR3 spans 15 residues. V was trimmed by 5 bases and J by 2 bases, leaving 15 bases between them. This CDR3 is CASSGLGTSQETQYF. The CDR3 DNA follows: TGTGCCAGCAGCGGACTAGGGACATCACAAGAGACCCAGTACTTC.